This TCR beta chain comes out of a study of shared clonotypes between healthy human individuals. CDR1 and CDR2 (germline): PRHDT, FYEKMQ (reference sequence). V was clipped by 1 base and J by 7 bases, with 11 bases between them. The CDR3 covers 13 residues. Across several immunoSEQ plates, the genomic DNA of each subset was split evenly. Profiling relied on immunoSEQ multiplex PCR, and the TCRdb table lists in-frame clones only, not all of them. Of about 2.4 million clones listed, over 85% are singletons. Sample: naive CD4+ T cells from PBMCs. Subset reported: CD45RA+ positively selected. The receptor's source is a young man in good health. Some clones in this sample may be carry-over from other donors' samples. This chain uses TRBV13 with TRBJ2-7, with a weak D call TRBD2 (5 bases). The CDR3 protein is CASSLDAPGEQYF. The CDR3 DNA sequence: TGTGCCAGCAGCTTAGATGCCCCGGGGGAGCAGTACTTC.